The clone carrying this T cell receptor (beta chain) has a handful of counts. Antigen specificity is unknown. Using immunoSEQ multiplex PCR, the repertoire was profiled, and TCRdb retains in-frame clones only, with some absent. Of more than 95,000 clones in the sample, 85% to 95% were seen once. This record belongs to a study of cytomegalovirus exposure and HLA in healthy donors. Broader study findings: Usually a TCR sequence was rare, but some public TCRs were found in many donors. It was reportedly the case that the classifier diagnosed cytomegalovirus status with high specificity and sensitivity.

The sequence was obtained from a young woman in good health and CMV-seronegative. The sequenced sample consisted of PBMCs.

Here the CDR3 DNA reads TGTGCCAGCGGGGGCATTTCGTTCACCGGGGAGCTGTTTTTT. It specifies CASGGISFTGELFF. The chain couples TRBV11-2 to TRBJ2-2; tentatively, D is TRBD1 (6 bases). CDR3 length: 14 amino acids. V shed 8 bases and J shed 4 bases, with 14 bases lying between them. CDR1 is SGHAT, CDR2 FQNNGV, per germline.